The next 11 T cell receptor beta chains were all read from a single sample in a study of neurological immune-mediated disorders. Time point here: technical triplicate 2. From the 5' RACE reads, TCRdb called clonotypes with MiXCR, one entry per CDR3 protein. In the table there are about 59,000 distinct CDR3 sequences, approximately 25% of which are singletons. The sequencing sample was made of PBMCs. These receptors all come from a man in his sixties with HTLV-1-associated myelopathy (HAM/TSP).

This clonotype was seen at least ten times. The rearrangement joins TRBV20-1 to TRBJ1-5, with D possibly being TRBD1 (5 bases). The CDR3 totals 14 residues. Germline values: CDR1 DFQATT, CDR2 SNEGSKA (reference sequence). Trimming pared 3 bases from V and 1 base from J, leaving 10 bases between. CDR3 DNA sequence: TGCAGTGCTAGTGAGGGGCTGAGCAATCAGCCCCAGCATTTT. It yields the protein CSASEGLSNQPQHF.

At least ten counts were recorded for this clonotype. The chain couples TRBV27 to TRBJ1-1, with D possibly TRBD1 on 5 matching bases. This CDR3 has 16 residues. The V gene's germline CDR1 is MNHEY and CDR2 SMNVEV (reference sequence). V was cut by 2 bases and J by 4 bases, with 17 bases left in between. The CDR3, as DNA: TGTGCCAGCAGTTTACACACCCCCTTAGACAGCACTGAAGCTTTCTTT. Its protein is CASSLHTPLDSTEAFF.

This clonotype occurred many times. The rearrangement links TRBV5-6 to TRBJ1-3; perhaps TRBD1 as D (6 bases). Germline CDR1 reads SGHDT; CDR2 reads YYEEEE. The CDR3 consists of 16 residues. Trimming left V 3 bases short and J 1 base short, with 14 bases between. The chain's CDR3 is CASSSTRDTSGNTIYF. The CDR3 DNA sequence: TGTGCCAGCAGCTCGACGAGGGACACTTCTGGAAACACCATATATTTT.

This clonotype was counted at least ten times. The chain's CDR3 is CASSPWTGGGEQYF. Here the CDR3 DNA reads TGTGCCAGCAGTCCCTGGACAGGGGGGGGTGAGCAGTACTTC. J is TRBJ2-7 and V is TRBV12-3 or TRBV12-4; 10 bases align to TRBD1. V trimming: 5 bases; J trimming: 7 bases; junction bases outside the gene matches: 8. There are 14 residues in the CDR3.

As for this clonotype: Germline and junction disagree at one end, which may indicate a read error. The chain links TRBV6-5 to TRBJ2-1, with 8 positions matching TRBD1. Germline values: CDR1 MNHEY, CDR2 SVGAGI. The CDR3 has 13 amino acids. CDR3 bases: TGTGCCAGCATTGGACAGGGCAACAATGGGCAGTTCTTC. Protein sequence: CASIGQGNNGQFF.

In its sample, this clonotype was seen many times. V usage is TRBV28 and J usage is TRBJ2-3; D uncertain. With 2 bases removed from V and 9 bases from J, the gap between germline ends came to 15 bases. The CDR3 has 14 residues. Germline-derived CDR1 and CDR2 are MDHEN and SYDVKM. The CDR3 coding sequence is TGTGCCAGCAGTTTAAGGCCAGCCAAATGGACGCAGTATTTT. Protein: CASSLRPAKWTQYF. Variable domain in full (rest from reference TRBV28 and TRBJ2-3): DVKVTQSSRYLVKRTGEKVFLECVQDMDHENMFWYRQDPGLGLRLIYFSYDVKMKEKGDIPEGYSVSREKKERFSLILESASTNQTSMYLCASSLRPAKWTQYFGPGTRLTVL.

This clonotype was detected many times. The J gene is TRBJ1-1, the V gene TRBV20-1, with 7 positions matching TRBD1. The germline gives CDR1 DFQATT, CDR2 SNEGSKA (reference sequence). The CDR3 has 15 residues. J was trimmed by 1 base and V by 1 base; bases with no gene match: 6. DNA for the CDR3: TGCAGTGCTAGAGGCCTGGGACAGTCGAACACTGAAGCTTTCTTT. Its protein is CSARGLGQSNTEAFF.

Ten or more counts support this clonotype. This chain uses TRBV28 with TRBJ1-1; D might be TRBD1 (6 bases). This CDR3 has 12 amino acids. Deletions cut 5 bases from V and 11 bases from J, with 15 bases between. The V gene's germline CDR1 is MDHEN and CDR2 SYDVKM. The DNA for the CDR3 is TGTGCCAGCAGTGCGGGACAATCGAATGCTTTCTTT. Its protein is CASSAGQSNAFF. Full variable domain (rest looked up from reference TRBV28 and TRBJ1-1): DVKVTQSSRYLVKRTGEKVFLECVQDMDHENMFWYRQDPGLGLRLIYFSYDVKMKEKGDIPEGYSVSREKKERFSLILESASTNQTSMYLCASSAGQSNAFFGQGTRLTVV.

This clonotype was counted at least ten times. The gene calls are TRBV5-1 and TRBJ2-6; maybe TRBD1 (5 bases). Per the germline V gene, CDR1 is SGHRS and CDR2 is YFSETQ. This CDR3 is built from 16 residues. V dropped 4 bases and J dropped 2 bases, with 13 bases sitting between them. In DNA form, the CDR3 reads TGCGCCAGCAGCGTCGCAGGGCCAACTGGGGCCAACGTCCTGACTTTC. It yields the protein CASSVAGPTGANVLTF.

This clonotype was seen ten or more times. The chain combines TRBV7-2 with TRBJ2-3; D is unclear. In germline, CDR1 is SGHTA, CDR2 FQGNSA. This CDR3 region has 17 residues. V shed 4 bases and J shed 0 bases, with 17 bases lying between them. CDR3 DNA: TGTGCCAGCAGCTCCTCCCGAGGTTCGACTAGCACAGATACGCAGTATTTT. Amino acids: CASSSSRGSTSTDTQYF.

The sample holds many counts of this clonotype. This rearrangement joins TRBV5-1 to TRBJ1-2; no clear D. CDR3 length equals 14 residues. V was trimmed by 2 bases and J by 3 bases, leaving 11 bases between them. From germline, CDR1 is SGHRS and CDR2 YFSETQ. Here the CDR3 reads CASSFVADDYGYTF. CDR3 sequence (DNA): TGCGCCAGCAGCTTTGTCGCAGATGACTATGGCTACACCTTC.